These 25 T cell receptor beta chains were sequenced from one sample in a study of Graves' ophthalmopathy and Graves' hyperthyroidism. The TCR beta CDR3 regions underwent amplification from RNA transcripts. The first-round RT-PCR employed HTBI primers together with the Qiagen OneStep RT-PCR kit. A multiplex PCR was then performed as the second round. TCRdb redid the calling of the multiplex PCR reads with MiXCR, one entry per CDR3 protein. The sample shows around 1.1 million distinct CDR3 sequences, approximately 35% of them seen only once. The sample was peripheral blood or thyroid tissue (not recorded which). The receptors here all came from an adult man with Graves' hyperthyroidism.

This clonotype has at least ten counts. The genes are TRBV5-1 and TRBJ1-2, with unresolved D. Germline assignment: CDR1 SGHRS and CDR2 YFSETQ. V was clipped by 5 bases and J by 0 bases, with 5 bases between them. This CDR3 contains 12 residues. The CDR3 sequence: CASRESNYGYTF. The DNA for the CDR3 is TGCGCCAGCAGGGAATCTAACTATGGCTACACCTTC.

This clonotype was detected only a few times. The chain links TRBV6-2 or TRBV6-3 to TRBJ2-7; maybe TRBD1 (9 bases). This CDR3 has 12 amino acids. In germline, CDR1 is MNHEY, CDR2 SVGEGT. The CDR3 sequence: CVSGDRDYEQYF. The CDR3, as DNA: TGTGTTAGCGGGGACAGGGATTACGAGCAGTACTTC.

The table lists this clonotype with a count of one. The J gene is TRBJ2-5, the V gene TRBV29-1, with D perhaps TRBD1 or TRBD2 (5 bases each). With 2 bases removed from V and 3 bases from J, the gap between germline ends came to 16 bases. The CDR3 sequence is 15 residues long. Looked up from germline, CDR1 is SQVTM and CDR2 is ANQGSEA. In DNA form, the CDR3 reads TGCAGCGTTGAATTCGGGGCAAGAGAAAAAGAGACCCAGTACTTC. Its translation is CSVEFGAREKETQYF. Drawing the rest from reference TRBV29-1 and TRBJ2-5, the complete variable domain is SAVISQKPSRDICQRGTSLTIQCQVDSQVTMMFWYRQQPGQSLTLIATANQGSEATYESGFVIDKFPISRPNLTFSTLTVSNMSPEDSSIYLCSVEFGAREKETQYFGPGTRLLVL.

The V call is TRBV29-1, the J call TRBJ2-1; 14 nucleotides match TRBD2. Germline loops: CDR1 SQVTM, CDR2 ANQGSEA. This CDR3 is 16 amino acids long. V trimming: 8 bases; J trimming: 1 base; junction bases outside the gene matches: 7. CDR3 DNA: TGCAGCTTGGGACTAGCGGGAGTGGAATCCTACAATGAGCAGTTCTTC. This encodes CSLGLAGVESYNEQFF.

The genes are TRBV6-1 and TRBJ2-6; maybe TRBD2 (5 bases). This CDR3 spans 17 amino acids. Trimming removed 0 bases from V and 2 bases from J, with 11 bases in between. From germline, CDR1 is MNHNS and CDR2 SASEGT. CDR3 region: CASSEALWEPGANVLTF. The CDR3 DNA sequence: TGTGCCAGCAGTGAAGCGCTGTGGGAGCCTGGGGCCAACGTCCTGACTTTC.

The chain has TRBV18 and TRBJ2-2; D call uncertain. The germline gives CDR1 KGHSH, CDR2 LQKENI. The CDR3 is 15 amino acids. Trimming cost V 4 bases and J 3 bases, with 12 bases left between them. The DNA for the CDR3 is TGTGCCAGCTCACAAGGGAAGGTAGACACCGGGGAGCTGTTTTTT. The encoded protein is CASSQGKVDTGELFF. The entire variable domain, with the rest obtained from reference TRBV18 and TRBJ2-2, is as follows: NAGVMQNPRHLVRRRGQEARLRCSPMKGHSHVYWYRQLPEEGLKFMVYLQKENIIDESGMPKERFSAEFPKEGPSILRIQQVVRGDSAAYFCASSQGKVDTGELFFGEGSRLTVL.

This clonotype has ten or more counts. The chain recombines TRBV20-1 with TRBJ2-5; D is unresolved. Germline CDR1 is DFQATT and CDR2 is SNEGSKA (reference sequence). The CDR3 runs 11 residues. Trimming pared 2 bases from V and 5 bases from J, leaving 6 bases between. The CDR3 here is CSARNSETQYF. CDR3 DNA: TGCAGTGCTAGAAACAGCGAGACCCAGTACTTC.

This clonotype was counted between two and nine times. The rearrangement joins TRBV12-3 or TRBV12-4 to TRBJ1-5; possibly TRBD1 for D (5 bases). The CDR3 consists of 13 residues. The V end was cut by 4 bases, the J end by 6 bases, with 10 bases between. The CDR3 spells CASSSVGGQPQHF. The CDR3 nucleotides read TGTGCCAGCAGTTCGGTCGGGGGTCAGCCCCAGCATTTT.

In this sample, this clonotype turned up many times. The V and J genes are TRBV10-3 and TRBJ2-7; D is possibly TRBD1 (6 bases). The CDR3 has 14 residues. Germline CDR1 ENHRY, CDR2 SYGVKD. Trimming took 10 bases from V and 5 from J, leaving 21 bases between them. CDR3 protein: CATHGWDTAHEQYF. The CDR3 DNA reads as TGTGCCACCCACGGATGGGACACGGCTCACGAGCAGTACTTC.

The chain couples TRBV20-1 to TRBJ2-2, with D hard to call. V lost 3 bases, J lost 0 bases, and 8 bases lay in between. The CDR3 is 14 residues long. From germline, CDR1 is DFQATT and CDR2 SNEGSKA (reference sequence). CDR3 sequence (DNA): TGCAGTGCTAGGAGTACCACGAACACCGGGGAGCTGTTTTTT. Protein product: CSARSTTNTGELFF.

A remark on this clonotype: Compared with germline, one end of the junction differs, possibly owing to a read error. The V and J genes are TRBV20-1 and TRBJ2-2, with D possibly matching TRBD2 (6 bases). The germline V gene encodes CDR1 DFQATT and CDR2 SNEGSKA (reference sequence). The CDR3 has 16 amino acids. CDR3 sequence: CSASGGGAVNTGELSW. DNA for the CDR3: TGCAGTGCTAGTGGGGGAGGCGCGGTTAACACCGGGGAGCTGTCTTGG.

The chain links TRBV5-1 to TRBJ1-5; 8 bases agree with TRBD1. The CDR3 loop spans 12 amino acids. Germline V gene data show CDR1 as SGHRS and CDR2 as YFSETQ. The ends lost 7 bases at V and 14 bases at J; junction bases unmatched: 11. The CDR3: CASARQGSHEHF. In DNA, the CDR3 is TGCGCCAGCGCTAGACAGGGGTCCCACGAGCATTTT.

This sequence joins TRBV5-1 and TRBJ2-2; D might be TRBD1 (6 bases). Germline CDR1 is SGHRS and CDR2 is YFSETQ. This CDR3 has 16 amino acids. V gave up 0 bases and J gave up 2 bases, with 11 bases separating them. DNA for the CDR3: TGCGCCAGCAGCTTGGGGACAGCCACTAACACCGGGGAGCTGTTTTTT. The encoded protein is CASSLGTATNTGELFF. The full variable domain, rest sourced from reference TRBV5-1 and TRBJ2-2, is KAGVTQTPRYLIKTRGQQVTLSCSPISGHRSVSWYQQTPGQGLQFLFEYFSETQRNKGNFPGRFSGRQFSNSRSEMNVSTLELGDSALYLCASSLGTATNTGELFFGEGSRLTVL.

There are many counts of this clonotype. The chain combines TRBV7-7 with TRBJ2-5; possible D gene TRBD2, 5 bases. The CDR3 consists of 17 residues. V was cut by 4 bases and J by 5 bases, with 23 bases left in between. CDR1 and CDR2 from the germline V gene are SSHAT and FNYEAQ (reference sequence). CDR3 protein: CASSSEVGKPIPETQYF. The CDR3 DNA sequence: TGTGCCAGCAGCTCCGAGGTCGGGAAACCGATCCCGGAGACCCAGTACTTC.

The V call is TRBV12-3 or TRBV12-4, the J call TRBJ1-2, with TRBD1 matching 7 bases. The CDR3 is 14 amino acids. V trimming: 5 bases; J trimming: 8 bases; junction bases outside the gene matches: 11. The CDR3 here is CASSPLDRAHGYTF. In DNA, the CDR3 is TGTGCCAGCAGTCCCCTAGACAGGGCTCACGGCTACACCTTC.

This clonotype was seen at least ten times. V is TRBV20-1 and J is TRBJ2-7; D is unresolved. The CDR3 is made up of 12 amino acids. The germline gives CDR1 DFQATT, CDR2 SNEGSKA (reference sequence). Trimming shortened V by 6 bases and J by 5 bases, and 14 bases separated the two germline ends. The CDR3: CSAEQTRDEQYF. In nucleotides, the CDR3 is TGCAGTGCAGAACAAACTCGGGACGAGCAGTACTTC.

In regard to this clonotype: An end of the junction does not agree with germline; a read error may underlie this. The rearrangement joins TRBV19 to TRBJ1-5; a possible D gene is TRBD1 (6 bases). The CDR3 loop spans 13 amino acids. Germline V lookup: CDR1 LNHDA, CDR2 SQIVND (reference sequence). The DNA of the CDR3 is TGTGCCGGTAGACTAGGGGGGAATCAGCCCCAGCATTTT. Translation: CAGRLGGNQPQHF. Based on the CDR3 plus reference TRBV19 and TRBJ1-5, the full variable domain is DGGITQSPKYLFRKEGQNVTLSCEQNLNHDAMYWYRQDPGQGLRLIYYSQIVNDFQKGDIAEGYSVSREKKESFPLTVTSAQKNPTAFYLCAGRLGGNQPQHFGDGTRLSIL.

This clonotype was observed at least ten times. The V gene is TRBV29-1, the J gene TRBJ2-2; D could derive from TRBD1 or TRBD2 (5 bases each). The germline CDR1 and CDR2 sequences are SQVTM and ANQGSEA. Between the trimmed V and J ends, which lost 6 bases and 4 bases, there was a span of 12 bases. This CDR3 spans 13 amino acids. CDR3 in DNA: TGCAGCGTCGGGGCACCCGGCACCGGGGAGCTGTTTTTT. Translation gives CSVGAPGTGELFF.

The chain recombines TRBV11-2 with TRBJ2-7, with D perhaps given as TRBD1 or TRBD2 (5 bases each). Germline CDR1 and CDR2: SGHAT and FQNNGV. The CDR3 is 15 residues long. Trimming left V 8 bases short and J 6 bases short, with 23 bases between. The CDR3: CASLGTKALPGEQYF. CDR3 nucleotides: TGTGCCAGCCTGGGGACGAAGGCCCTGCCCGGCGAGCAGTACTTC.

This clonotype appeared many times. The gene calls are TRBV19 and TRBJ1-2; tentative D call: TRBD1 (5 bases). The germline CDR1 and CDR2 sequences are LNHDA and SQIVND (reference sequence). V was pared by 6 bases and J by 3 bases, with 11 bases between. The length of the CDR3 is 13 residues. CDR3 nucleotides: TGTGCCAGTAGGATGGACAACTACTATGGCTACACCTTC. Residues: CASRMDNYYGYTF.

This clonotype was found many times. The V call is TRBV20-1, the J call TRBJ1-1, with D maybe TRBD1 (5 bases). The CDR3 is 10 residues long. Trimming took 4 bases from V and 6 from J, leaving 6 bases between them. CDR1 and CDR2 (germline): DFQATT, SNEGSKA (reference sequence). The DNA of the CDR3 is TGCAGTGCTACAGGGTCTGAAGCTTTCTTT. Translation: CSATGSEAFF.

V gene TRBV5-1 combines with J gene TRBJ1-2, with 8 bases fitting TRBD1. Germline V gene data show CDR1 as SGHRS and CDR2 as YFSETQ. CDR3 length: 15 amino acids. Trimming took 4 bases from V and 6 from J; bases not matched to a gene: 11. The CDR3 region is CASSLEFGTGDGYTF. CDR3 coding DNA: TGCGCCAGCAGCCTCGAGTTCGGGACAGGCGATGGCTACACCTTC.

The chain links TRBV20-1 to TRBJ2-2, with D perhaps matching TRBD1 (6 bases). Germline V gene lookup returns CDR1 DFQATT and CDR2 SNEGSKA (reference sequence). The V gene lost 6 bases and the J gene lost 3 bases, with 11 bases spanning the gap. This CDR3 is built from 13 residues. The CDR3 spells CSAIQGDTGELFF. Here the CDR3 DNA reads TGCAGTGCCATACAGGGTGACACCGGGGAGCTGTTTTTT.

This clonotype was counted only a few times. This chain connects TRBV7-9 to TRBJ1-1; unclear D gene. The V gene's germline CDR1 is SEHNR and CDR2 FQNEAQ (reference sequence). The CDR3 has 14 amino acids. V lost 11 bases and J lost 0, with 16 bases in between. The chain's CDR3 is CAVVEEIMNTEAFF. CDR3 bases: TGTGCCGTTGTTGAGGAAATCATGAACACTGAAGCTTTCTTT.

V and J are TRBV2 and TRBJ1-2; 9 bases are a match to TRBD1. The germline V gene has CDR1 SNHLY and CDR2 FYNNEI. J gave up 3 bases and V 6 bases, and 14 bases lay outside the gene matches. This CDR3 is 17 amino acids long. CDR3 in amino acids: CASRIQGAGGNYYGYTF. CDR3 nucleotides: TGTGCCAGCAGGATACAGGGGGCAGGGGGCAACTACTATGGCTACACCTTC.